This TCR beta chain was recovered during a study of Ad26.COV2.S vaccination and SARS-CoV-2 variants. The overall study: Administration of Ad26.COV2.S was intramuscular, either once or twice 56 days apart.

Unmatched junction bases numbered 5, after V lost 3 bases and J lost 3 bases. Germline lookup yields CDR1 SNHLY and CDR2 FYNNEI. The CDR3 sequence is 16 residues long. Described treatment: 15 to 20 received Ad26.COV2.S at low or high dose, single or two shots; a few received placebo; per-sample allocation not given. All samples were drawn on day 63, counting from the first vaccine or placebo injection. This person who donated was an adult of 18-55 years in Boston. Broader study findings: Vaccine and placebo groups showed comparable non-spike TCR breadth.

As to this clone: Its target is not known.

Here immunoSEQ multiplex PCR was the method, and the copy in TCRdb shows in-frame clones only, minus some. This sample has about 680,000 clones, with more than 70% found just once. The rearrangement uses TRBV2 and TRBJ2-2, with 9 bases fitting TRBD1. Sequenced here: peripheral blood, sampled in a trial of Ad26.COV2.S vaccine versus placebo. This clonotype originated in a person aged 18 to 59 who received the Ad26.COV2.S COVID-19 vaccine or a placebo. CDR3 nucleotide sequence: TGTGCCAGCAGTGACGTGACAGGGGGTTACACCGGGGAGCTGTTTTTT. Its translation is CASSDVTGGYTGELFF.